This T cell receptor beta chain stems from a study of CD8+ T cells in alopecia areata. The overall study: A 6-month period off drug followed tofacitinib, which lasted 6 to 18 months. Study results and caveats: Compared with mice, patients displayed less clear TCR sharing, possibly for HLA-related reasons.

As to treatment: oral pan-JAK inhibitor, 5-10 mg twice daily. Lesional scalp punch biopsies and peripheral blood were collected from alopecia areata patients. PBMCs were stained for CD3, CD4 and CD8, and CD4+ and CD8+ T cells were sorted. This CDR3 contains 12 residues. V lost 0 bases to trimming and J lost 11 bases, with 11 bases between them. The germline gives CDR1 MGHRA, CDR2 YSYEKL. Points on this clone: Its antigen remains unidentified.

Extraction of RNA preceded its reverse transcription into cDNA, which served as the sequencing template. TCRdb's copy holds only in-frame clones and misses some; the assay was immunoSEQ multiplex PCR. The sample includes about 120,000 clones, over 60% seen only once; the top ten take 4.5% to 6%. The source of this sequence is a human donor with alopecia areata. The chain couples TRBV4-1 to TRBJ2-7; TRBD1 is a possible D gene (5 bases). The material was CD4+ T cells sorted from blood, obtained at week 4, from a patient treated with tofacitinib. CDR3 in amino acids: CASSQDQGREYF. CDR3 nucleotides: TGCGCCAGCAGCCAAGACCAAGGCAGGGAGTACTTC.